These 9 T cell receptor beta chains were sequenced from one sample in a study of OX40 agonist ivuxolimab in advanced cancers. The protocol was immunoSEQ multiplex PCR, while the TCRdb copy is restricted to in-frame clones and leaves out a portion. The profile covers tens of thousands of clones, with approximately 90% appearing a single time and roughly 15% taken by the ten largest. Here the sequenced sample was CD4+ or CD8+ T cells sorted from blood, taken in a trial of the OX40 agonist ivuxolimab. Receptors were obtained from an adult with an advanced solid tumor such as melanoma, head and neck, liver or kidney cancer.

V is TRBV19 and J is TRBJ2-7; TRBD2 agrees at 11 bases. The CDR3 runs 15 residues. CDR1 LNHDA and CDR2 SQIVND come from the germline V gene (reference sequence). V lost 1 base to trimming and J lost 5 bases; unmatched junction nucleotides: 4. Here the CDR3 reads CASSIVLAGVNEQYF. CDR3 coding DNA: TGTGCCAGTAGTATAGTACTAGCGGGAGTGAACGAGCAGTACTTC.

This clone was detected only once. This chain joins TRBV5-6 and TRBJ2-3; TRBD1 aligns across 9 bases. Germline assignment: CDR1 SGHDT and CDR2 YYEEEE. The CDR3 runs 17 residues. V lost 0 bases to trimming and J lost 4 bases; unmatched junction nucleotides: 9. CDR3 coding DNA: TGTGCCAGCAGCTTGGCCTTAGGACAGGGGAGCGCAGATACGCAGTATTTT. Its translation is CASSLALGQGSADTQYF. Drawing the rest from reference TRBV5-6 and TRBJ2-3, the complete variable domain is DAGVTQSPTHLIKTRGQQVTLRCSPKSGHDTVSWYQQALGQGPQFIFQYYEEEERQRGNFPDRFSGHQFPNYSSELNVNALLLGDSALYLCASSLALGQGSADTQYFGPGTRLTVL.

The chain joins TRBV5-1 to TRBJ1-1; tentative D call: TRBD1 (6 bases). V was clipped by 0 bases and J by 11 bases, with 23 bases between them. CDR3 length: 16 amino acids. Germline values: CDR1 SGHRS, CDR2 YFSETQ. The chain's CDR3 is CASSLAAQFRGGEAFF. CDR3 sequence (DNA): TGCGCCAGCAGCTTGGCTGCGCAATTTCGGGGGGGCGAGGCTTTCTTT.

V is TRBV5-1 and J is TRBJ2-7; D tentatively reads TRBD1 or TRBD2 (5 bases each). With 4 bases removed from V and 3 bases from J, the gap between germline ends came to 20 bases. CDR3 length: 16 amino acids. The germline V gene has CDR1 SGHRS and CDR2 YFSETQ. For the CDR3, the DNA is TGCGCCAGCAGCCCTTCCTTCTATGGGACGGACTACGAGCAGTACTTC. Its protein is CASSPSFYGTDYEQYF.

This chain connects TRBV6-6 to TRBJ2-7; tentatively, D is TRBD1 (5 bases). CDR3 length: 13 amino acids. Deletions cut 2 bases from V and 3 bases from J, with 8 bases between. Germline-derived CDR1 and CDR2 are MNHNY and SVGAGI (reference sequence). CDR3 loop: CASSYGAGYEQYF. CDR3 DNA: TGTGCCAGCAGTTACGGGGCAGGCTACGAGCAGTACTTC.

J is TRBJ2-2 and V is TRBV19; no clear D. The CDR3 contains 12 residues. The germline V and J ends were trimmed by 7 bases and 4 bases, with 7 bases remaining between them. From germline, CDR1 is LNHDA and CDR2 SQIVND (reference sequence). In DNA form, the CDR3 reads TGTGCCAGTACCCTGGGCACCGGGGAGCTGTTTTTT. Protein: CASTLGTGELFF. The full variable domain, with the rest looked up from reference TRBV19 and TRBJ2-2, is DGGITQSPKYLFRKEGQNVTLSCEQNLNHDAMYWYRQDPGQGLRLIYYSQIVNDFQKGDIAEGYSVSREKKESFPLTVTSAQKNPTAFYLCASTLGTGELFFGEGSRLTVL.

CDR3 protein: CSAMRAIEQYF. The CDR3 DNA reads as TGCAGTGCTATGAGGGCGATCGAGCAGTACTTC. V is TRBV20-1 and J is TRBJ2-7, with D tentatively TRBD2 (5 bases). V lost 4 bases and J 6 bases, leaving 10 bases between the germline ends. CDR1 and CDR2 from the germline V gene are DFQATT and SNEGSKA (reference sequence). The CDR3 is 11 amino acids.

This chain joins TRBV13 and TRBJ2-1; 8 positions match TRBD2. The V gene end was trimmed by 5 bases and the J gene end by 8 bases; junction bases not matched to a gene: 8. Germline CDR1 PRHDT, CDR2 FYEKMQ (reference sequence). The CDR3 extends over 14 amino acids. For the CDR3, the DNA is TGTGCCAGCAGCAGAGGACTAGCTGGGCATGAGCAGTTCTTC. It specifies CASSRGLAGHEQFF. Full variable domain (missing parts from reference TRBV13 and TRBJ2-1): AAGVIQSPRHLIKEKRETATLKCYPIPRHDTVYWYQQGPGQDPQFLISFYEKMQSDKGSIPDRFSAQQFSDYHSELNMSSLELGDSALYFCASSRGLAGHEQFFGPGTRLTVL.

The V call is TRBV27, the J call TRBJ1-4; 9 positions match TRBD1. CDR3 size: 16 residues. The germline V gene encodes CDR1 MNHEY and CDR2 SMNVEV (reference sequence). The V segment lost 4 bases and the J segment 6 bases; nucleotides outside the gene matches: 9. The CDR3 nucleotides are TGTGCCAGCAGTTCCTACCCGACAGGGGGTTATGAAAAACTGTTTTTT. Translating gives CASSSYPTGGYEKLFF.